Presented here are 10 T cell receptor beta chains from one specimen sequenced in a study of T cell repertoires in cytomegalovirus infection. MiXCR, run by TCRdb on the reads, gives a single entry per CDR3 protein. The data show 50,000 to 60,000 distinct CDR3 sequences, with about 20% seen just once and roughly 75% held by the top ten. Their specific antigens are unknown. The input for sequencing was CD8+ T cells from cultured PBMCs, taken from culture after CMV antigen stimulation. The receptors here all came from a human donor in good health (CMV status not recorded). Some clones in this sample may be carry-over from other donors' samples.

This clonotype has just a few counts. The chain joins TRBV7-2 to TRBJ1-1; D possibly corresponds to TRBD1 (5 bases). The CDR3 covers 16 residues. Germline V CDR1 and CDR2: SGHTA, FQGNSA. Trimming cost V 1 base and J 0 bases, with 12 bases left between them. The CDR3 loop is CASSLGGATMNTEAFF. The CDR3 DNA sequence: TGTGCCAGCAGCTTAGGAGGGGCTACTATGAACACTGAAGCTTTCTTT.

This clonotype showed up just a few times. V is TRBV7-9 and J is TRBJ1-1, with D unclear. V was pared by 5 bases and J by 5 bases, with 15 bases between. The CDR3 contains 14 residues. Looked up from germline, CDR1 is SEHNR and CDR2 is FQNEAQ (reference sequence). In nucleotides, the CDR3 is TGTGCCAGCAGCCCATCTGGGGAGGTAACTGAAGCTTTCTTT. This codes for CASSPSGEVTEAFF. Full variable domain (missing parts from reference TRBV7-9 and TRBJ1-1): DTGVSQNPRHKITKRGQNVTFRCDPISEHNRLYWYRQTLGQGPEFLTYFQNEAQLEKSRLLSDRFSAERPKGSFSTLEIQRTEQGDSAMYLCASSPSGEVTEAFFGQGTRLTVV.

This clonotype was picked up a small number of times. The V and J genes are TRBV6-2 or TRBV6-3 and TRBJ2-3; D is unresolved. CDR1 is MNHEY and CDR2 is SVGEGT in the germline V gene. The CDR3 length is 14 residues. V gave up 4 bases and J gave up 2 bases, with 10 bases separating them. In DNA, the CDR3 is TGTGCCAGCAGTTTGAAGTATTCCACAGATACGCAGTATTTT. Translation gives CASSLKYSTDTQYF.

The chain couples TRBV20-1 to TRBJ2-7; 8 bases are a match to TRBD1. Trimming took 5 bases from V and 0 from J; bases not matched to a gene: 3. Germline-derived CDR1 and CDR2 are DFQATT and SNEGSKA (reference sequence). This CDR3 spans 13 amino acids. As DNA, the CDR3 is TGCAGTGCTCTTGACAGGGGCTCCTACGAGCAGTACTTC. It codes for CSALDRGSYEQYF.

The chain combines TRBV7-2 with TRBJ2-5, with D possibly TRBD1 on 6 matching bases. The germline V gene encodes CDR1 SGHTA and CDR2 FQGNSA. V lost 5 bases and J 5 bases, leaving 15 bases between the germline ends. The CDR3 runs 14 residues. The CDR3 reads CASSKQGREETQYF. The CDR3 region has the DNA TGTGCCAGCAGCAAACAGGGAAGGGAGGAGACCCAGTACTTC.

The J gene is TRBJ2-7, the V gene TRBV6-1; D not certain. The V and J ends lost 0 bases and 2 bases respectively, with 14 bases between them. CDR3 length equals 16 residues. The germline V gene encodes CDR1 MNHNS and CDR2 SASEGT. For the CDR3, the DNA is TGTGCCAGCAGTGAAGCGAGTCTAGGCCGAACCTACGAGCAGTACTTC. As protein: CASSEASLGRTYEQYF.

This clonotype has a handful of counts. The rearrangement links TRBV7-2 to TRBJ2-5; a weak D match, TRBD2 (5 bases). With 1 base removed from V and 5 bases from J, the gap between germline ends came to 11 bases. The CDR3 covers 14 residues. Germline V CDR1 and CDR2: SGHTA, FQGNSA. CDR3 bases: TGTGCCAGCAGCTTAGTTGGACTCAGTGAGACCCAGTACTTC. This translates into CASSLVGLSETQYF.

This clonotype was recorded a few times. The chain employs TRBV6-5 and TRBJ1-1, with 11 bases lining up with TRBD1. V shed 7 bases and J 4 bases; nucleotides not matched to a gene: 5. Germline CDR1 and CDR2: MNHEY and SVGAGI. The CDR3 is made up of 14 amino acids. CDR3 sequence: CASTGTGGSTEAFF. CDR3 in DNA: TGTGCCAGCACAGGGACAGGGGGGTCCACTGAAGCTTTCTTT.

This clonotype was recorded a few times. The DNA for the CDR3 is TGTGCCAGCAGCTTAGTCCCGGGACTAGCGGGGGGGGGTACGCAGTATTTT. Residues: CASSLVPGLAGGGTQYF. V gene TRBV7-2 combines with J gene TRBJ2-3; 16 nucleotides agree with TRBD2. Germline assignment: CDR1 SGHTA and CDR2 FQGNSA. This CDR3 is 17 amino acids long. J was trimmed by 8 bases and V by 1 base; bases with no gene match: 6.

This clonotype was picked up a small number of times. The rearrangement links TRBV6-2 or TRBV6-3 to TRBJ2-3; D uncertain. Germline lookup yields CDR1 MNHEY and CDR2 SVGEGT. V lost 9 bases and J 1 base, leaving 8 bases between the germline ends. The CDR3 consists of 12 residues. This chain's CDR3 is CASSVGTDTQYF. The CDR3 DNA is TGTGCCAGTTCGGTTGGCACAGATACGCAGTATTTT.